This T cell receptor beta chain was sequenced for a study of T-cell memory formation after mild COVID-19 (dated by TCRdb to 2020 to 2022). Background on the whole study: TCR sequence clusters from the two donors were largely donor specific. In a couple of donors, T-cell clones that expanded and contracted after mild COVID-19 were followed by sequencing TCRalpha and TCRbeta repertoires longitudinally. The cohort was made up of two young adult volunteers, one female and one male, who were previously healthy.

Sequencing was performed on an Illumina NovaSeq 6000. Using 5'RACE with constant-segment primers, TCRalpha and TCRbeta cDNA libraries were constructed, with sample barcodes and unique molecular identifiers added in the process. RNA was extracted from every sample with Trizol reagent. The libraries were amplified in two PCR steps, and the second step added a second sample barcode and Illumina TruSeq adapters. The libraries were sequenced on an Illumina NovaSeq using 2 x 150 bp paired-end reads. From the authors' description of their analysis: With migec v1.2.7, reads were demultiplexed and then collapsed into UMI-guided consensus sequences. Using mixcr v2.1.11, UMI consensuses were aligned to TRA and TRB V and J templates and then assembled into clonotypes. A clonotype was counted as expanded or contracted only when both edgeR and NoisET called the clonotype significant, with the noise models trained on biological replicates. edgeR calls used a false discovery rate-adjusted p below 0.01 and a log2 fold-change threshold of 1. As an exploratory analysis of dynamics, max-normalized trajectories of the 1000 most abundant clonotypes were examined with PCA combined with hierarchical clustering. Separately sequenced CD4+ and CD8+ repertoires were used to assign a CD4 or CD8 phenotype to each responding clone. In TCRdb, the public reads were trimmed at Q25 with fastp and aligned with MiXCR, with productive beta chains retained. Entries are consolidated by CDR3 protein sequence, retaining the most common genes and DNA. What appears here as the V and J calls and clone size reflects TCRdb's work, not the paper's. This sample gives 550,000 to 600,000 distinct CDR3 sequences in total; roughly 22% of them show up just once. The ten most abundant clones make up 7% to 9% of the sample.

Paper-wide results and their limitations: Clones contracting from day 15 to 85 had balanced CD4/CD8 phenotypes, while a second wave expanding from day 15 to 37 was biased towards CD4+. The second-wave clones that peaked on day 37 were not confirmed to be SARS-CoV-2 specific. The study included only two mild cases, and larger cohorts that include severe cases with pre-infection samples were judged to be necessary. Some responding clones were detected in pre-infection memory, suggesting pre-existing cross-reactive memory T cells joined the SARS-CoV-2 response. Contracting CD4+ clones were found mainly in CM and EM memory subsets, while CD8+ clones were enriched in EMRA.

Deletion took 0 bases off V and 5 bases off J, with a span of 8 bases between the germline ends. The CDR3 sequence holds 14 residues, the cysteine and phenylalanine included. Just the 42-base CDR3 DNA is kept, in frame starting at base 1. CDR1 and CDR2 are read off the germline V gene as SGHVS and FQNEAQ. A remark on this clonotype: The target of this receptor is not known. There are no base qualities to consult, and no much larger clone falls within one base.

Ficoll-Paque density gradient centrifugation was the method used to isolate PBMCs. The sequenced material came from PBMCs or a T cell subset sorted from them (not recorded which). The receptor's source is an adult woman who had mild COVID-19 (a few samples of this study predate the infection). The sample titles of this study are shuffled in the database, so cell type and time point are left out; the donor was told from shared clones. The V and J segments used are TRBV7-8 and TRBJ1-5; the D gene is unclear. In nucleotides, the sequence is TGTGCCAGCAGCTTAGCGTTGAGAGATCAGCCCCAGCATTTT. The encoded protein is CASSLALRDQPQHF.